Listed here are 32 T cell receptor beta chains from one sample, sequenced in a study of glioma-infiltrating T cells. TCR alpha and beta CDR3 regions were amplified from RNA using iRepertoire nested multiplex PCR. TCRdb redid the calling of the multiplex PCR reads with MiXCR, one entry per CDR3 protein. This table has 170,000 or so distinct CDR3 sequences, around 40% appearing once. Sequencing was carried out using glioma tissue, nonneoplastic brain tissue, or PBMCs (not recorded which). The receptors were sampled from a human donor with low-grade glioma or glioblastoma, undergoing nonglioma brain surgery, or in good health (not recorded which).

This clonotype was seen a single time. V is TRBV7-2 and J is TRBJ2-5; 9 positions match TRBD1. After removal of 5 bases from V and 4 bases from J, the junction contained 8 bases not matched to a gene. The CDR3 loop spans 15 amino acids. Germline CDR1 SGHTA, CDR2 FQGNSA. As DNA, the CDR3 is TGTGCCAGCAGCGACCCCCACAGGGGGCCAGAGACCCAGTACTTC. Residues: CASSDPHRGPETQYF.

This clonotype was recorded many times. The chain couples TRBV12-3 or TRBV12-4 to TRBJ1-2; D is uncertain. The CDR3 sequence is 12 residues long. V dropped 4 bases and J dropped 5 bases, with 8 bases sitting between them. The CDR3 sequence: CASSYRRYGYTF. The DNA for the CDR3 is TGTGCCAGCAGTTACAGAAGATATGGCTACACCTTC.

The chain is built from TRBV12-3 or TRBV12-4 and TRBJ2-3; unclear D gene. The ends were cut back, 5 bases at V and 0 bases at J, with 12 bases in the middle. The CDR3 runs to 15 residues. The CDR3 DNA reads TGTGCCAGCAGTAGAAGGACGGTGAGCACAGATACGCAGTATTTT. Translated: CASSRRTVSTDTQYF.

This rearrangement joins TRBV6-1 to TRBJ1-5, with a weak D call TRBD1 (5 bases). The CDR3 extends over 13 amino acids. The ends were cut back, 8 bases at V and 11 bases at J, with 19 bases in the middle. Germline V lookup: CDR1 MNHNS, CDR2 SASEGT. Here the CDR3 DNA reads TGTGCCAGCGTTGACAGAAGCAATAAGGCCCAGCATTTT. Its protein product is CASVDRSNKAQHF.

This clonotype is a singleton in its sample. The junction departs from germline at one end; a sequencing error may be responsible. The chain joins TRBV28 to TRBJ2-7; D call uncertain. Germline V gene lookup returns CDR1 MDHEN and CDR2 SYDVKM. This CDR3 comprises 13 residues. The chain's CDR3 is CASSFWRHYEQYF. The CDR3 DNA reads TGCGCCAGCAGTTTCTGGCGGCACTACGAGCAGTACTTC.

This clonotype was seen at least ten times. Written as DNA, the CDR3 is TGTGCCAGCAGTCCCTGGACAGGGGGCGATGAGCAGTTCTTC. It is translated as CASSPWTGGDEQFF. The chain couples TRBV27 to TRBJ2-1; 11 nucleotides align to TRBD1. CDR1 is MNHEY and CDR2 is SMNVEV in the germline V gene (reference sequence). The V gene end was trimmed by 5 bases and the J gene end by 8 bases; junction bases not matched to a gene: 5. CDR3 length: 14 residues.

This clonotype was seen ten or more times. The chain joins TRBV28 to TRBJ2-7, with D perhaps TRBD2 (8 bases). V was pared by 5 bases and J by 5 bases, with 19 bases between. Germline V gene lookup returns CDR1 MDHEN and CDR2 SYDVKM. The length of the CDR3 is 15 residues. The DNA of the CDR3 is TGTGCCAGCAGTACCCAGGGGGGACTAGTCCACGAGCAGTACTTC. This encodes CASSTQGGLVHEQYF.

This clonotype was observed a handful of times. This sequence joins TRBV10-3 and TRBJ1-1; 9 nucleotides line up with TRBD1. The CDR3 extends over 13 amino acids. The junction had 5 bases not matched to a gene; V was cut back by 6 bases and J by 6 bases. The germline V gene has CDR1 ENHRY and CDR2 SYGVKD. The CDR3 coding sequence is TGTGCCATCAGAGGGACAGGGCTGTCTGAAGCTTTCTTT. Protein: CAIRGTGLSEAFF.

With respect to this clonotype: A read error may explain this, as a much larger clone is one base away. This rearrangement joins TRBV3-1 to TRBJ2-1; D might be TRBD2 (5 bases). The CDR3 extends over 12 amino acids. The germline V gene has CDR1 LGHDT and CDR2 YNNKEL (reference sequence). V was shortened by 5 bases and J by 7 bases, with 9 bases between the two germline ends. The CDR3 reads CASSTKRNEQFF. CDR3 bases: TGTGCCAGCAGCACGAAGCGGAATGAGCAGTTCTTC.

This chain links TRBV19 with TRBJ1-5; tentative D call: TRBD1 (5 bases). The CDR3 loop spans 14 amino acids. The germline gives CDR1 LNHDA, CDR2 SQIVND (reference sequence). Trimming stripped 7 bases from V and 4 bases from J, with 14 bases between. The CDR3 is CASTLSGGNQPQHF. CDR3 nucleotides: TGTGCCAGTACCCTATCGGGGGGGAATCAGCCCCAGCATTTT.

On this clonotype itself: This may come from a read error, since a much larger clone is one base off. The V gene is TRBV7-9, the J gene TRBJ2-7; no firm D call. The CDR3 is 14 residues long. In germline, CDR1 is SEHNR, CDR2 FQNEAQ (reference sequence). V shed 0 bases and J shed 2 bases, with 8 bases lying between them. The CDR3: CASSLAWEPYEQYF. In DNA, the CDR3 is TGTGCCAGCAGCTTAGCGTGGGAACCCTACGAGCAGTACTTC.

The chain is built from TRBV24-1 and TRBJ1-2; no clear D gene. CDR1 and CDR2 (germline): KGHDR, SFDVKD. Trimming left V 2 bases short and J 2 bases short, with 5 bases between. This CDR3 has 13 residues. The CDR3 sequence is CATSDSGNYGYTF. For the CDR3, the DNA is TGTGCCACCAGTGATTCGGGAAACTATGGCTACACCTTC.

Comment on this clonotype: It may be a read error: a sequence one base away is much more abundant. V usage is TRBV28 and J usage is TRBJ1-1; possible D gene TRBD1, 5 bases. The CDR3 has 16 amino acids. V was trimmed by 1 base and J by 0 bases, leaving 12 bases between them. The germline CDR1 and CDR2 sequences are MDHEN and SYDVKM. This CDR3 reads CASSLSPSQVNTEAFF. CDR3 nucleotides: TGTGCCAGCAGTTTATCCCCTTCACAGGTGAACACTGAAGCTTTCTTT.

This clonotype has more than one count but fewer than ten. The chain recombines TRBV5-1 with TRBJ1-3, with 8 bases that match TRBD1. The CDR3 totals 15 residues. In germline, CDR1 is SGHRS, CDR2 YFSETQ. V lost 4 bases to trimming and J lost 2 bases; unmatched junction nucleotides: 5. CDR3 in DNA: TGCGCCAGCAGCCGTGGACAGGGCGCTGGAAACACCATATATTTT. Its translation is CASSRGQGAGNTIYF.

This clonotype has only a few counts. The chain recombines TRBV12-3 or TRBV12-4 with TRBJ1-1; D remains ambiguous. The CDR3 extends over 14 amino acids. V lost 6 bases and J 2 bases, leaving 13 bases between the germline ends. The CDR3 is CASSPWAANTEAFF. The CDR3 nucleotides are TGTGCCAGCAGCCCTTGGGCAGCAAACACTGAAGCTTTCTTT.

This clonotype was counted ten times or more. This rearrangement joins TRBV20-1 to TRBJ2-5, with 8 bases that match TRBD2. V lost 3 bases and J lost 4; bases outside the gene matches: 13. Germline V gene data show CDR1 as DFQATT and CDR2 as SNEGSKA (reference sequence). The CDR3 has 16 amino acids. CDR3 DNA sequence: TGCAGTGCTAGTCAGGTCCAGGTAGCGGGGTCAGAGACCCAGTACTTC. It is translated as CSASQVQVAGSETQYF.

This clonotype was counted at least ten times. The rearrangement uses TRBV28 and TRBJ2-7, with 7 nucleotides matching TRBD1. The CDR3 runs to 14 residues. From germline, CDR1 is MDHEN and CDR2 SYDVKM. After removal of 3 bases from V and 4 bases from J, the junction contained 6 bases not matched to a gene. CDR3 in DNA: TGTGCCAGCAGTTTTGACAGGGTCTTTTACGAGCAGTACTTC. This gives the protein CASSFDRVFYEQYF.

This clonotype showed up many times. The chain joins TRBV20-1 to TRBJ2-3; D is unresolved. V lost 1 base and J lost 5, with 10 bases in between. This CDR3 has 13 residues. CDR1 DFQATT and CDR2 SNEGSKA come from the germline V gene (reference sequence). CDR3 in amino acids: CSARVSGQDTQYF. CDR3 DNA: TGCAGTGCTAGAGTTTCAGGCCAAGATACGCAGTATTTT.

This clonotype was recorded at least ten times. This chain links TRBV27 with TRBJ2-1; D unresolved. Germline values: CDR1 MNHEY, CDR2 SMNVEV (reference sequence). The V gene lost 7 bases and the J gene lost 3 bases, with 16 bases spanning the gap. This CDR3 has 15 amino acids. CDR3 residues: CASTRVGLDYNEQFF. In DNA form, the CDR3 reads TGTGCCAGCACCCGGGTAGGGCTGGACTACAATGAGCAGTTCTTC.

The chain recombines TRBV19 with TRBJ2-1; D unclear. Germline CDR1 and CDR2: LNHDA and SQIVND (reference sequence). The CDR3 has 12 amino acids. Deletions cut 3 bases from V and 9 bases from J, with 9 bases between. The DNA for the CDR3 is TGTGCCAGTAGTATGATGCCAACTGAGCAGTTCTTC. Translation: CASSMMPTEQFF.

This clonotype was seen many times. The chain has TRBV10-3 and TRBJ2-1, with 9 positions matching TRBD2. The CDR3 totals 15 residues. Germline V gene data show CDR1 as ENHRY and CDR2 as SYGVKD. After removal of 10 bases from V and 6 bases from J, the junction contained 13 bases not matched to a gene. CDR3 residues: CATTVGLAGSNEQFF. DNA for the CDR3: TGTGCCACAACGGTTGGGCTAGCGGGGAGCAATGAGCAGTTCTTC.

Worth noting for this clonotype: This sequence may be a read error, since a much larger clone differs from it by one base. The CDR3 ends on some other residue instead of the conserved phenylalanine or tryptophan, so this is likely a read error. The V and J genes are TRBV20-1 and TRBJ2-1; 8 nucleotides agree with TRBD2. V gave up 7 bases and J gave up 7 bases; unmatched junction bases: 12. From germline, CDR1 is DFQATT and CDR2 SNEGSKA (reference sequence). CDR3 length equals 14 residues. CDR3 sequence reads: CSGSAGGLPNEQFS. CDR3 DNA: TGCAGTGGATCTGCGGGAGGTTTGCCGAATGAGCAGTTCTCC.

This chain joins TRBV29-1 and TRBJ2-7, with D perhaps matching TRBD1 (5 bases). The CDR3 is 13 amino acids. The germline V and J ends were trimmed by 4 bases and 4 bases, with 14 bases remaining between them. Looked up from germline, CDR1 is SQVTM and CDR2 is ANQGSEA. CDR3 loop: CSVGHGAFYEQYF. CDR3 bases: TGCAGCGTTGGACATGGGGCTTTTTACGAGCAGTACTTC.

About this clonotype: This is likely a read error, given that the CDR3 carries no conserved phenylalanine or tryptophan at its end. This CDR3 is CSVRDQWGYTVAFL. CDR3 in DNA: TGCAGTGTTAGAGATCAGTGGGGATACACTGTAGCTTTCCTT. The rearrangement uses TRBV20-1 and TRBJ1-1; no clear D. Germline CDR1 is DFQATT and CDR2 is SNEGSKA (reference sequence). The CDR3 is 14 residues long.

In this sample, this clonotype turned up a few times. This chain joins TRBV11-2 and TRBJ2-3; TRBD2 matches at 13 bases. Per germline, CDR1 SGHAT and CDR2 FQNNGV. The CDR3 contains 15 residues. V shed 5 bases and J 4 bases; nucleotides not matched to a gene: 3. In DNA form, the CDR3 reads TGTGCCAGCAGCACCGGACTAGCGGGAGCAGATACGCAGTATTTT. Amino acids: CASSTGLAGADTQYF.

This clonotype was counted at least ten times. V gene TRBV19 combines with J gene TRBJ1-1; 8 bases are shared with TRBD1. This CDR3 comprises 13 residues. The ends lost 3 bases at V and 8 bases at J; junction bases unmatched: 5. Germline assignment: CDR1 LNHDA and CDR2 SQIVND (reference sequence). CDR3 in DNA: TGTGCCAGTAGTATGACTGGGACAGGCGAAGCTTTCTTT. It codes for CASSMTGTGEAFF.

Turning to this clonotype: Since a much larger clone is just one base distant, this may be a read error. In nucleotides, the CDR3 is TGCAGTGCTGAAAAAAGGGACTTTTACGAGCGGTACTTC. This translates into CSAEKRDFYERYF. The chain recombines TRBV20-1 with TRBJ2-7, with D possibly matching TRBD2 (6 bases). The CDR3 loop spans 13 amino acids. CDR1 and CDR2 from the germline V gene are DFQATT and SNEGSKA (reference sequence).

Of note for this clonotype: This could be a read error, since a much larger clone is one nucleotide away. The CDR3 region is CASTTEETQYF. In DNA, the CDR3 is TGTGCCAGCACCACCGAGGAGACCCAGTACTTC. V gene TRBV19 combines with J gene TRBJ2-5; D remains ambiguous. The V and J ends lost 9 bases and 5 bases respectively, with 10 bases between them. CDR1 LNHDA and CDR2 SQIVND come from the germline V gene (reference sequence). The length of the CDR3 is 11 residues.

In this sample, this clonotype turned up a few times. The chain links TRBV19 to TRBJ1-1, with D unresolved. Trimming took off 0 bases at V and 1 base at J, with 6 bases between the two ends. From germline, CDR1 is LNHDA and CDR2 SQIVND (reference sequence). CDR3 length: 14 amino acids. The CDR3 loop reads CASSIDSRNTEAFF. In DNA, the CDR3 is TGTGCCAGTAGTATAGATTCGAGGAACACTGAAGCTTTCTTT.

The chain is built from TRBV7-9 and TRBJ1-2; D is unresolved. This CDR3 contains 14 residues. Trimming took 6 bases from V and 3 from J, leaving 14 bases between them. Per germline, CDR1 SEHNR and CDR2 FQNEAQ (reference sequence). The CDR3 is CASRAVGSDYGYTF. Written as DNA, the CDR3 is TGTGCCAGCAGAGCCGTTGGGTCGGACTATGGCTACACCTTC.

For this clonotype: One end of the junction does not line up with germline, which may come from a read error. The J gene is TRBJ2-6, the V gene TRBV6-6; TRBD1 matches 8 bases. The CDR3 contains 17 residues. Germline CDR1 reads MNHNY; CDR2 reads SVGAGI (reference sequence). The CDR3 nucleotides read TGTGCCAGCCGCACCGGGACAGGTGACTCTGGGTCCAACGTCCTGACTTTC. This encodes CASRTGTGDSGSNVLTF.

This clonotype appeared once. This may be a read error: a much more frequent sequence differs by one nucleotide. The chain links TRBV4-1 to TRBJ1-5; a possible D gene is TRBD1 (6 bases). The CDR3 covers 14 residues. CDR1 MGHRA and CDR2 YSYEKL come from the germline V gene. V gave up 3 bases and J gave up 5 bases, with 11 bases separating them. The CDR3 coding sequence is TGCGCCAGCAGCCACAACAGGGCGGATCAGCCCCAGCATTTT. Residues: CASSHNRADQPQHF.